The 24 T cell receptor beta chains in this list originate from one sample, sequenced in a study of cytomegalovirus exposure and HLA in healthy donors. PCR employed 60 Vbeta and 13 Jbeta primers. Produced via immunoSEQ multiplex PCR; TCRdb's table is partial and in-frame only. The sample includes around 100,000 clones, roughly 80% of them seen just once. Sequenced input: PBMCs. The receptors here all came from a woman in her forties in good health and CMV-seronegative.

Only one count was recorded for this clone. The chain recombines TRBV18 with TRBJ2-1, with TRBD1 identical over 7 bases. Losses at the gene ends were 3 bases for V and 4 bases for J; bases not matched to a gene: 6. The CDR3 is made up of 15 amino acids. The germline V gene encodes CDR1 KGHSH and CDR2 LQKENI. The CDR3 loop reads CASSPDRDRYNEQFF. The DNA for the CDR3 is TGTGCCAGCTCACCCGACAGGGATCGATACAATGAGCAGTTCTTC.

The rearrangement links TRBV5-4 to TRBJ2-1; 13 nucleotides agree with TRBD2. This CDR3 spans 16 amino acids. Germline CDR1 SGHNT, CDR2 YYREEE (reference sequence). V dropped 6 bases and J dropped 8; count of bases not matched to a gene: 11. The CDR3 nucleotides read TGTGCCAGCAAGCCCGGGACTAGCGGGACTTTTGATGAGCAGTTCTTC. As protein: CASKPGTSGTFDEQFF.

This chain joins TRBV11-2 and TRBJ2-7; the D is unclear. V lost 5 bases to trimming and J lost 7 bases, with 18 bases between them. This CDR3 has 14 residues. The germline gives CDR1 SGHAT, CDR2 FQNNGV. The CDR3 nucleotides are TGTGCCAGCAGCCAACTTAAAGTGCCCCGAGAGCAGTACTTC. This encodes CASSQLKVPREQYF.

The rearrangement uses TRBV28 and TRBJ2-4; D gene uncertain. Deletions cut 8 bases from V and 8 bases from J, with 16 bases between. Germline values: CDR1 MDHEN, CDR2 SYDVKM. The CDR3 sequence is 13 residues long. The CDR3 sequence: CASSGVLEDIQYF. The CDR3, as DNA: TGTGCCAGCTCCGGTGTGCTTGAGGACATTCAGTACTTC.

This clone has only one observation. The genes are TRBV20-1 and TRBJ2-7; D is unresolved. Germline assignment: CDR1 DFQATT and CDR2 SNEGSKA (reference sequence). The CDR3 is made up of 11 amino acids. Trimming stripped 7 bases from V and 5 bases from J, with 12 bases between. CDR3: CSGIQSHEQYF. For the CDR3, the DNA is TGCAGTGGCATACAGAGCCACGAGCAGTACTTC.

The sample holds one count of this clone. CDR3 protein: CASSQAGQETQYF. CDR3 nucleotides: TGTGCCAGCAGCCAAGCGGGGCAAGAGACCCAGTACTTC. This chain links TRBV5-4 with TRBJ2-5, with 7 bases aligning to TRBD2. CDR3 length equals 13 residues. The germline gives CDR1 SGHNT, CDR2 YYREEE (reference sequence). Trimming at V came to 4 bases and at J to 2 bases, leaving 2 bases not matched to a gene. Combining the CDR3 with reference TRBV5-4 and TRBJ2-5 gives the whole variable domain ETGVTQSPTHLIKTRGQQVTLRCSSQSGHNTVSWYQQALGQGPQFIFQYYREEENGRGNFPPRFSGLQFPNYSSELNVNALELDDSALYLCASSQAGQETQYFGPGTRLLVL.

This chain links TRBV4-3 with TRBJ1-3; possibly TRBD1 for D (5 bases). The CDR3 is made up of 15 amino acids. V shed 0 bases and J shed 4 bases, with 10 bases lying between them. Germline assignment: CDR1 LGHNA and CDR2 YSLEER. The CDR3 reads CASSQDGGFGNTIYF. Written as DNA, the CDR3 is TGCGCCAGCAGCCAAGATGGGGGGTTCGGAAACACCATATATTTT.

The chain carries TRBV19 and TRBJ1-5; D is unclear. The CDR3 length is 11 residues. V dropped 9 bases and J dropped 7 bases, with 10 bases sitting between them. Germline-derived CDR1 and CDR2 are LNHDA and SQIVND (reference sequence). The CDR3 DNA sequence: TGTGCCAGCCGCGGCTCGCAGCCCCAGCATTTT. Residues: CASRGSQPQHF.

This clone was found a few times. The genes are TRBV28 and TRBJ1-5, with 9 bases matching TRBD1. Unmatched junction bases numbered 8, after V lost 6 bases and J lost 5 bases. The CDR3 contains 15 residues. In germline, CDR1 is MDHEN, CDR2 SYDVKM. The CDR3 protein is CASSPLDRGYQPQHF. The CDR3 region has the DNA TGTGCCAGCAGCCCATTGGACAGGGGCTATCAGCCCCAGCATTTT.

This clone occurred once. The chain carries TRBV7-9 and TRBJ1-4; D remains ambiguous. The V end lost 4 bases, the J end lost 4 bases, and 4 bases lay between the germline ends. CDR3 length equals 12 residues. Germline V gene data show CDR1 as SEHNR and CDR2 as FQNEAQ (reference sequence). CDR3 DNA sequence: TGTGCCAGCAGCTCCAATAATGAAAAACTGTTTTTT. Its translation is CASSSNNEKLFF.

The V and J genes are TRBV30 and TRBJ2-7; D is possibly TRBD1 (5 bases). This CDR3 region has 12 residues. Trimming pared 3 bases from V and 2 bases from J, leaving 8 bases between. The germline V gene encodes CDR1 GTSNPN and CDR2 SVGIG (reference sequence). Here the CDR3 reads CAWRDTPYEQYF. CDR3 coding DNA: TGTGCCTGGAGGGACACCCCCTACGAGCAGTACTTC.

The CDR3 region is CASRLTPGTEAFF. CDR3 DNA sequence: TGTGCCAGCAGGCTAACCCCTGGCACTGAAGCTTTCTTT. The chain recombines TRBV5-4 with TRBJ1-1; D uncertain. Per germline, CDR1 SGHNT and CDR2 YYREEE (reference sequence). The CDR3 is made up of 13 amino acids. The V gene lost 5 bases and the J gene lost 4 bases, with 12 bases spanning the gap.

The chain is built from TRBV28 and TRBJ2-7; D uncertain. The germline V gene has CDR1 MDHEN and CDR2 SYDVKM. The CDR3 consists of 13 residues. Trimming removed 7 bases from V and 3 bases from J, with 13 bases in between. As DNA, the CDR3 is TGTGCCAGCATGGGCAGTCCCCTCTACGAGCAGTACTTC. It translates to CASMGSPLYEQYF.

The V call is TRBV28, the J call TRBJ2-1, with D possibly TRBD2 on 6 matching bases. There are 15 residues in the CDR3. The germline V and J ends were trimmed by 6 bases and 5 bases, with 17 bases remaining between them. Germline CDR1 MDHEN, CDR2 SYDVKM. The CDR3 here is CASSQVVAEDNEQFF. CDR3 bases: TGTGCCAGCAGCCAGGTGGTAGCGGAGGACAATGAGCAGTTCTTC.

The J gene is TRBJ2-3, the V gene TRBV25-1; 9 nucleotides match TRBD1. Trimming at V came to 3 bases and at J to 4 bases, leaving 8 bases not matched to a gene. Looked up from germline, CDR1 is MGHDK and CDR2 is SYGVNS. This CDR3 has 16 residues. The CDR3 DNA follows: TGTGCCAGCAGTGACCCTCGGACAGGGGTTGCAGATACGCAGTATTTT. It encodes CASSDPRTGVADTQYF.

This rearrangement joins TRBV7-3 to TRBJ2-5, with D perhaps TRBD1 (5 bases). The end of the DNA fits TRBJ2-7 better, so the J call may be wrong. CDR1 SGHTA and CDR2 FQGTGA come from the germline V gene. The CDR3 is 14 residues long. The CDR3 bases are TGTGCCAGCAGCTTATCCCCCTCAGGGCACGAGCAGTACTTC. Translating it yields CASSLSPSGHEQYF.

The rearrangement links TRBV10-3 to TRBJ2-7; D is possibly TRBD2 (6 bases). The CDR3 spans 12 residues. Germline V gives CDR1 ENHRY, CDR2 SYGVKD. V lost 10 bases, J lost 4 bases, and 14 bases lay in between. The CDR3 loop reads CATGVAGYEQYF. CDR3 sequence (DNA): TGTGCCACTGGGGTCGCGGGGTACGAGCAGTACTTC.

This clone was found a few times. The V gene is TRBV28, the J gene TRBJ2-7; weak D call: TRBD1 (6 bases). The CDR3 runs to 21 residues. Trimming removed 3 bases from V and 4 bases from J, with 34 bases in between. Germline V gene data show CDR1 as MDHEN and CDR2 as SYDVKM. CDR3 in DNA: TGTGCCAGCAGTTTCCCGACGGTGTACAGGGCTCCCCAAGCAATTCGATACGAGCAGTACTTC. This encodes CASSFPTVYRAPQAIRYEQYF. The entire variable domain, with the rest obtained from reference TRBV28 and TRBJ2-7, is as follows: DVKVTQSSRYLVKRTGEKVFLECVQDMDHENMFWYRQDPGLGLRLIYFSYDVKMKEKGDIPEGYSVSREKKERFSLILESASTNQTSMYLCASSFPTVYRAPQAIRYEQYFGPGTRLTVT.

The chain carries TRBV4-1 and TRBJ1-3; D remains ambiguous. The germline V gene encodes CDR1 MGHRA and CDR2 YSYEKL. The CDR3 length is 14 residues. The V end lost 1 base, the J end lost 0 bases, and 4 bases lay between the germline ends. CDR3: CASSQAISGNTIYF. CDR3 nucleotides: TGCGCCAGCAGCCAAGCAATCTCTGGAAACACCATATATTTT.

The J gene is TRBJ1-1, the V gene TRBV6-1; D not resolved. Trimming removed 5 bases from V and 5 bases from J, with 9 bases in between. CDR3 length: 12 amino acids. The germline V gene has CDR1 MNHNS and CDR2 SASEGT. The CDR3 DNA is TGTGCCAGCAGTCGGGGTCAGACTGAAGCTTTCTTT. Its translation: CASSRGQTEAFF.

The genes are TRBV30 and TRBJ2-6; D gene uncertain. V was clipped by 0 bases and J by 0 bases, with 15 bases between them. The germline CDR1 and CDR2 sequences are GTSNPN and SVGIG (reference sequence). CDR3 length: 18 amino acids. The CDR3 DNA follows: TGTGCCTGGAGTGTGGGTTGGCAGACAAGCTCTGGGGCCAACGTCCTGACTTTC. It specifies CAWSVGWQTSSGANVLTF. The complete variable domain, with remaining parts taken from reference TRBV30 and TRBJ2-6, reads SQTIHQWPATLVQPVGSPLSLECTVEGTSNPNLYWYRQAAGRGLQLLFYSVGIGQISSEVPQNLSASRPQDRQFILSSKKLLLSDSGFYLCAWSVGWQTSSGANVLTFGAGSRLTVL.

As regards this clone: A junction boundary mismatches the germline segment, possibly from a read error. The chain employs TRBV7-9 and TRBJ2-1; 11 bases align to TRBD2. The CDR3 extends over 16 amino acids. Per the germline V gene, CDR1 is SEHNR and CDR2 is FQNEAQ (reference sequence). The CDR3 DNA reads TGTTCCAGCAGCTTGCAAACTAGCGGGAGACGGAATGAGCAGTTCTTC. Protein: CSSSLQTSGRRNEQFF.

This chain links TRBV9 with TRBJ1-2; TRBD1 agrees at 9 bases. This CDR3 is 14 amino acids long. The J segment lost 5 bases and the V segment lost 4 bases, leaving 6 bases of the junction unmatched. Germline V gene sequence: CDR1 SGDLS, CDR2 YYNGEE. As DNA, the CDR3 is TGTGCCAGCAGCTCCGGGACAGGGACGTATGGCTACACCTTC. Its translation: CASSSGTGTYGYTF.

V is TRBV9 and J is TRBJ2-7; TRBD2 might be the D (5 bases). This CDR3 comprises 14 residues. Trimming removed 0 bases from V and 2 bases from J, with 9 bases in between. Germline loops: CDR1 SGDLS, CDR2 YYNGEE. This CDR3 is CASSVGGEPYEQYF. The CDR3 nucleotides read TGTGCCAGCAGCGTAGGGGGAGAGCCCTACGAGCAGTACTTC.